This record concerns one T cell receptor (beta chain) sequence. The data stem from a study of blood T cell repertoires in COVID-19. Study summary: The samples span acute and convalescent COVID-19 from the United States, Italy and Spain.

In the source study's methods: Counts of nucleated cells, estimated from reference gene primer amplification, were obtained. TCRdb's table, derived via immunoSEQ multiplex PCR, lists solely in-frame clones and lacks some. V and J calls and clone size are as listed in that table; D and trimming were resolved from the DNA. Among more than 200,000 clones listed, about nine tenths were seen once. The TCR comes from a woman in her twenties or thirties with COVID-19, enrolled during active disease. The sample taken for sequencing was peripheral blood.

DNA of the CDR3: TGTGCCATCAGTGTGGACCAGGTTGGGCCCAGGGAGCCCCAGCATTTT. Translated: CAISVDQVGPREPQHF. V usage is TRBV10-3 and J usage is TRBJ1-5; D may be TRBD1 (5 bases). V lost 4 bases and J lost 8, with 21 bases in between. CDR1 ENHRY and CDR2 SYGVKD come from the germline V gene. The CDR3 sequence is 16 residues long.